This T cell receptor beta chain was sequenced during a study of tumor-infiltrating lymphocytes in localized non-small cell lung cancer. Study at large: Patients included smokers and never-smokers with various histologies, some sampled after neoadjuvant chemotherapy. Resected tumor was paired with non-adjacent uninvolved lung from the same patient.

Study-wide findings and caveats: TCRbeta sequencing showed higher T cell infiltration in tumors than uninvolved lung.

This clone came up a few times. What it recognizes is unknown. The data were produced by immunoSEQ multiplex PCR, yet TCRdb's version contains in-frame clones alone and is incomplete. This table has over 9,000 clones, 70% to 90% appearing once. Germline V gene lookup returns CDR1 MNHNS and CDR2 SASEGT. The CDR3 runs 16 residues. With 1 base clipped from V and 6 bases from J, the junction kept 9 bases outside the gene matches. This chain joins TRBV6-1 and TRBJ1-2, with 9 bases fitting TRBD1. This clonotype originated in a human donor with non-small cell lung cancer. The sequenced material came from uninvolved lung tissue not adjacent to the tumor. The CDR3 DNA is TGTGCCAGCAGTGAAGTCCTGGGACAGGGCCGGAATGGCTACACCTTC. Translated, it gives CASSEVLGQGRNGYTF.